The T cell receptor beta chain described here comes from a study of PD-1 blockade in classical Hodgkin lymphoma. General observations from the study: A reduction in baseline TCR diversity was reportedly seen in newly diagnosed patients relative to healthy donors. Baseline diversity resembling that of newly diagnosed patients was seen in complete responders. The drivers behind the repertoire differences, possibly disease activity or prior therapy, remain undefined.

As for this clone: Its specificity is not known.

Time point defined: cycle 4 day 1 (C4D1), after about 6 weeks of nivolumab. All trial patients relapsed after autologous stem cell transplantation. The authors purified CD4+ T cells from thawed PBMCs by magnetic negative selection. The method was immunoSEQ multiplex PCR; TCRdb's version includes in-frame clones alone and lacks a portion of them. The table has about 6,400 clones, 86% seen once; the top ten hold over 1.2%. The sequence was obtained from a human donor with classical Hodgkin lymphoma. The sample in question was CD4+ T cells from blood, obtained before the fourth cycle of nivolumab.

The CDR3 sequence is CASSRSVSADGYTF. CDR3 sequence (DNA): TGTGCCAGCAGTCGATCGGTTTCAGCCGATGGCTACACCTTC. The genes are TRBV25-1 and TRBJ1-2, with no clear D. This CDR3 contains 14 residues. CDR1 MGHDK and CDR2 SYGVNS come from the germline V gene. Trimming stripped 5 bases from V and 6 bases from J, with 16 bases between.